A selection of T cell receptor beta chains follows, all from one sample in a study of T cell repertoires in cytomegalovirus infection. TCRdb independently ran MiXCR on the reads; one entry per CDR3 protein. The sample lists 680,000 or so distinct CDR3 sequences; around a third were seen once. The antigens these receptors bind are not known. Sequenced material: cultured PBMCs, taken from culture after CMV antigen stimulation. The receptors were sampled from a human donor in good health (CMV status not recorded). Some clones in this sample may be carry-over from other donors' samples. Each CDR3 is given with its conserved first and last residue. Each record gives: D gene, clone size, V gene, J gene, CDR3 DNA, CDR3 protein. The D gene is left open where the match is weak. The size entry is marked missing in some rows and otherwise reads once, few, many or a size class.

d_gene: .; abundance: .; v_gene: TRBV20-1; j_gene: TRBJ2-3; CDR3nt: TGCAGTGCTAGAGGCGAAGGGATTAACGCGCAGTATTTT; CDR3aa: CSARGEGINAQYF
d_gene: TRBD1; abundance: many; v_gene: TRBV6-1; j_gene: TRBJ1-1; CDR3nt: TGTGCCAGCAGACGGGGAGGGGGCGGAAGGATTTCAGCTTTCTTT; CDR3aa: CASRRGGGGRISAFF
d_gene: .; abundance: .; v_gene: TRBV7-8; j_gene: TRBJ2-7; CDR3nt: TGTGCCAGCAGCTCAGCAGACATGTCCTCCTACGAGCAGTACTTC; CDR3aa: CASSSADMSSYEQYF
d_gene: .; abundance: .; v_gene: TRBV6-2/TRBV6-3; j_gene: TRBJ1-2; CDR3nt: TGTGCCAGCAGTTGGGGGGCCTATGGCTACACCTTC; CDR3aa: CASSWGAYGYTF
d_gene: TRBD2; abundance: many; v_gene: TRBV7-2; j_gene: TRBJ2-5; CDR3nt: TGTGCCAGCAGCTTAATCCCGCTAGCGGGGGGGCAGAAGACCCAGTACTTC; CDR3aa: CASSLIPLAGGQKTQYF
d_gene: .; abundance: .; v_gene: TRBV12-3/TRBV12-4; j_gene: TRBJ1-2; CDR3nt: TGTGCCAGCACCATCCCCGGGTGGGGGTCTTATGGCTACACCTTC; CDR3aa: CASTIPGWGSYGYTF
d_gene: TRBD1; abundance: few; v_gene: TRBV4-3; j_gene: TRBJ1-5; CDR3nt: TGCGCCAGCAGCCAAGATCCCCCCACCGGGACAGCCAGCAATCAGCCCCAGCATTTT; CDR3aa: CASSQDPPTGTASNQPQHF
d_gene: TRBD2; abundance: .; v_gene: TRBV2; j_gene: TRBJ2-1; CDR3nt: TGTGCCAGCAGTGAAGGAGGCGGCGGGAGGTTATCGTTCTTC; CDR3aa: CASSEGGGGRLSFF
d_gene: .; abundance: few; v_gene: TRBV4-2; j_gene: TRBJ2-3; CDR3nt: TGTGCCAGCAGCCAAGGGGGAGCATCTGGTCTGGGAGATACGCAGTATTTT; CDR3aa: CASSQGGASGLGDTQYF
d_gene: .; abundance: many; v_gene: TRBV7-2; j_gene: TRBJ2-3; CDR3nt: TGTGCCAGCAGCACCCACAGGTCAGATACGCAGTATTTT; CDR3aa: CASSTHRSDTQYF
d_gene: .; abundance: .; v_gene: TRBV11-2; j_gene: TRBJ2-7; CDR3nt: TGTGCCAGCAGCCCCGGAGGTTGGGGCGAGCAGTACTTC; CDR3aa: CASSPGGWGEQYF
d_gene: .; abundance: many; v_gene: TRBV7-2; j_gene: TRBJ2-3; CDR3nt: TGTGCCAGCAGCTTGGATGTCGGCTACACAGATACGCAGTATTTT; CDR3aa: CASSLDVGYTDTQYF
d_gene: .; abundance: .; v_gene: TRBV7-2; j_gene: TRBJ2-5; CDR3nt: TGTGCCAGCAGCGCCCCATTTCGGGAGACCCAGTACTTC; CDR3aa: CASSAPFRETQYF
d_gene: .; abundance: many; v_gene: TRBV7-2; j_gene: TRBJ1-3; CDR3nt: TGTGCCAGCAGCTCCCGGTGGCCCGGAAACACCATATATTTT; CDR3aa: CASSSRWPGNTIYF
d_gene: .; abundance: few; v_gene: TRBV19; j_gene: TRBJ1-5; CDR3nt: TGTGCCAGTGGAAGGGTATCTCAGCCCCAGCATTTT; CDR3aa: CASGRVSQPQHF
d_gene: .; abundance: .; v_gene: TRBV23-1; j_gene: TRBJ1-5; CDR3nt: TGCGCCAGCAGTCATTTCGACACGAGCAATCAGCCCCAGCATTTT; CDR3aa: CASSHFDTSNQPQHF
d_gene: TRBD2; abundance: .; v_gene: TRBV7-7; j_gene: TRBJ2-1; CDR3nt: TGTGCCAGCACCCCACTAGCGGGGGGCTCCTACAATGAGCAGTTCTTC; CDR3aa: CASTPLAGGSYNEQFF
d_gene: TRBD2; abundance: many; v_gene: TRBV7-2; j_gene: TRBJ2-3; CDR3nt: TGTGCCAGCAGCTTATGGGGAGCGGGGGGGCTGTCAACAGATACGCAGTATTTT; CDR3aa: CASSLWGAGGLSTDTQYF
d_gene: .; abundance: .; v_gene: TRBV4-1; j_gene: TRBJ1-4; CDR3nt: TGCGCCAGCAGTAATCCAACTGGACAGAGGCCAACTAATGAAAAACTGTTTTTT; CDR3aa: CASSNPTGQRPTNEKLFF
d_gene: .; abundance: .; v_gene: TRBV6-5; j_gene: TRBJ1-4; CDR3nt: TGTGCCAGCAGTTACTCGGATACAACTAATGAAAAACTGTTTTTT; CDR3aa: CASSYSDTTNEKLFF
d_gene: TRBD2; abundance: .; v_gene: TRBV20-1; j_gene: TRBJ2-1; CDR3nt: TGCAGTGCTCCACTGACTCCGGGACTAGCGAGAAACAATGAGCAGTTCTTC; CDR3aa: CSAPLTPGLARNNEQFF
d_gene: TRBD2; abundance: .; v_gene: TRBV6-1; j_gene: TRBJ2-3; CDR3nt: TGTGCCAGCAGAGAAAGACGACTAGCGGGTAGCACAGATACGCAGTATTTT; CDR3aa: CASRERRLAGSTDTQYF
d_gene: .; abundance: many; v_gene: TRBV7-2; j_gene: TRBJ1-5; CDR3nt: TGTGCCAGCAGCTTCGTCGGTGGTCCGGGGGATCAGCCCCAGCATTTT; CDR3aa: CASSFVGGPGDQPQHF
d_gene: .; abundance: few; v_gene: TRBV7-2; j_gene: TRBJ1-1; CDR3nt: TGTGCCAGCAGCAAGGCAGGGTTCACTGAAGCTTTCTTT; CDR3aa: CASSKAGFTEAFF
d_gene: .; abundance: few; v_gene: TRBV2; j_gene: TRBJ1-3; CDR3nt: TGTGCCAGCAGGGGGACAATTTTAACTGGAAACACCATATATTTT; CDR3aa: CASRGTILTGNTIYF
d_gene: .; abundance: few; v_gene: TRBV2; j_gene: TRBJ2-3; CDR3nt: TGTGCCAGCAGTGACTTTACAGCGACAGATACGCAGTATTTT; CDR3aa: CASSDFTATDTQYF
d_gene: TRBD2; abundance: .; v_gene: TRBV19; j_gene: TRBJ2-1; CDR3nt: TGTGCCAGTAGTAGACCGGGACTACCCCCAGGGAATGAGCAGTTCTTC; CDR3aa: CASSRPGLPPGNEQFF
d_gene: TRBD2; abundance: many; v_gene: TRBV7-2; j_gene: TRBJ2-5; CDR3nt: TGTGCCAGCAGCCCGGGGCTAGCGGCTATGATGTACCAAGAGACCCAGTACTTC; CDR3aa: CASSPGLAAMMYQETQYF
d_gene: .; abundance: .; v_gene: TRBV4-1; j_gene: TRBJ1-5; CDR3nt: TGCGCCAGCAGCCATCCCCCGGGGGGCGTCGGACAGCCCCAGCATTTT; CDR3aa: CASSHPPGGVGQPQHF
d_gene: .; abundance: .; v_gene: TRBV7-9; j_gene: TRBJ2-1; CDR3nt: TGTGCCAGCAGAAAAGTCGGGGAGTACAATGAGCAGTTCTTC; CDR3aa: CASRKVGEYNEQFF
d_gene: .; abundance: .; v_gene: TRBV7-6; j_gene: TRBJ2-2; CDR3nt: TGTGCCAGCAGCTTTGCCCCGGGGGAAACCGGGGAGCTGTTTTTT; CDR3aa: CASSFAPGETGELFF